Listed here is a single TCR beta chain. Its antigen is as yet unknown. This sample was taken from a study of PD-1 blockade in classical Hodgkin lymphoma. Study conclusions and caveats: Reports described newly diagnosed patients as having lower baseline TCR diversity than healthy donors.

Time point of the sample: newly diagnosed, previously untreated cHL patient sample. This table comes from immunoSEQ multiplex PCR, and its TCRdb copy is limited to in-frame clones, with some not included. The sample records around 27,000 clones, roughly 90% being singletons. Germline values: CDR1 LNHDA, CDR2 SQIVND (reference sequence). V gave up 0 bases and J gave up 0 bases, with 18 bases separating them. The CDR3 contains 19 residues. The material sequenced was peripheral blood mononuclear cells (PBMCs). The receptor was isolated from a human donor with classical Hodgkin lymphoma. This rearrangement joins TRBV19 to TRBJ1-5; a possible D gene is TRBD1 (6 bases). The CDR3 here is CASSIDGGQGLYSNQPQHF. CDR3 DNA: TGTGCCAGTAGTATAGATGGGGGGCAGGGCCTATATAGCAATCAGCCCCAGCATTTT.